What follows are 22 T cell receptor beta chains derived from one specimen sequenced in a study of T cell changes during pregnancy in multiple sclerosis (dated by TCRdb to the late 2010s). The library was built by means of the immunoSEQ multiplex PCR assay. TCRdb's version of the immuneACCESS table is confined to in-frame rearrangements and falls short of the full clone set. An unresolved V gene accounts for under half of the shortfall where checked; the remainder is of unknown origin. In all, the sample holds approximately 110,000 clones, and about 94% of those were seen once. 1.5% of the sample comes from the top ten. Sequencing used peripheral blood, obtained in the third trimester of pregnancy. The receptor set was obtained from a female donor with multiple sclerosis, enrolled in a pregnancy study.

This chain uses TRBV2 with TRBJ1-2, with TRBD1 matching 10 bases. The V gene's germline CDR1 is SNHLY and CDR2 FYNNEI. There are 14 residues in the CDR3. With V trimmed by 4 bases and J by 4 bases, 3 bases remained unmatched. The CDR3 spells CASSAGQGSYGYTF. The DNA for the CDR3 is TGTGCCAGCAGTGCGGGACAGGGGAGCTATGGCTACACCTTC.

CDR3 amino acids: CASSLAGERNIQYF. The CDR3 coding sequence is TGTGCCAGCAGCTTAGCGGGAGAACGAAACATTCAGTACTTC. The rearrangement links TRBV7-6 to TRBJ2-4; D may be TRBD2 (5 bases). Germline V CDR1 and CDR2: SGHVS, FNYEAQ. This CDR3 region has 14 residues. V lost 0 bases, J lost 6 bases, and 9 bases lay in between.

The chain joins TRBV28 to TRBJ1-4, with 9 nucleotides matching TRBD1. Germline V CDR1 and CDR2: MDHEN, SYDVKM. This CDR3 has 16 amino acids. The ends lost 3 bases at V and 10 bases at J; junction bases unmatched: 12. CDR3 bases: TGTGCCAGCAGTTTTCTCGGGGACAGGGACATCGGAAAACTGTTTTTT. This codes for CASSFLGDRDIGKLFF.

The gene calls are TRBV6-1 and TRBJ1-1; 9 bases line up with TRBD1. The CDR3 consists of 15 residues. With V trimmed by 3 bases and J by 0 bases, 2 bases remained unmatched. From germline, CDR1 is MNHNS and CDR2 SASEGT. The CDR3 loop reads CASSDWTGVNTEAFF. The CDR3 coding sequence is TGTGCCAGCAGTGATTGGACAGGGGTGAACACTGAAGCTTTCTTT.

The chain uses TRBV19 and TRBJ2-2; D gene ambiguous. The germline V gene has CDR1 LNHDA and CDR2 SQIVND (reference sequence). V lost 5 bases, J lost 6 bases, and 13 bases lay in between. This CDR3 has 14 amino acids. CDR3 DNA sequence: TGTGCCAGTAGTGGCCAATTCTTGGCCGGGGAGCTGTTTTTT. It translates to CASSGQFLAGELFF.

The rearrangement links TRBV5-1 to TRBJ2-1; 12 nucleotides match TRBD1. Trimming at V came to 9 bases and at J to 6 bases, leaving 7 bases not matched to a gene. Germline loops: CDR1 SGHRS, CDR2 YFSETQ. The CDR3 sequence is 14 residues long. CDR3 in amino acids: CATSGTGGSNEQFF. DNA of the CDR3: TGCGCCACCTCTGGGACAGGGGGCTCCAATGAGCAGTTCTTC.

This clone was counted a single time. V usage is TRBV5-1 and J usage is TRBJ2-3; 8 positions match TRBD2. The CDR3 is 15 residues long. Germline CDR1 is SGHRS and CDR2 is YFSETQ. V dropped 0 bases and J dropped 4; count of bases not matched to a gene: 4. The CDR3, as DNA: TGCGCCAGCAGCTTGGAACTAGCGGAGGCAGATACGCAGTATTTT. Translation gives CASSLELAEADTQYF.

This chain joins TRBV4-1 and TRBJ2-3, with D possibly matching TRBD2 (7 bases). With 4 bases removed from V and 0 bases from J, the gap between germline ends came to 17 bases. The CDR3 extends over 17 amino acids. The V gene's germline CDR1 is MGHRA and CDR2 YSYEKL. Written as DNA, the CDR3 is TGCGCCAGCAGCCCCTTGGGGGCTAGCGGTAGCACAGATACGCAGTATTTT. Translating gives CASSPLGASGSTDTQYF.

CDR3 sequence: CASSLLGTEDNEKLFF. CDR3 DNA sequence: TGTGCCAGCAGCTTGCTGGGGACAGAAGATAATGAAAAACTGTTTTTT. The V gene is TRBV5-6, the J gene TRBJ1-4, with 7 positions matching TRBD1. V trimming: 1 base; J trimming: 4 bases; junction bases outside the gene matches: 7. Germline lookup yields CDR1 SGHDT and CDR2 YYEEEE. This CDR3 has 16 residues. Filled out from reference TRBV5-6 and TRBJ1-4, the complete variable domain reads DAGVTQSPTHLIKTRGQQVTLRCSPKSGHDTVSWYQQALGQGPQFIFQYYEEEERQRGNFPDRFSGHQFPNYSSELNVNALLLGDSALYLCASSLLGTEDNEKLFFGSGTQLSVL.

The rearrangement uses TRBV5-1 and TRBJ2-1; unclear D gene. Germline V gives CDR1 SGHRS, CDR2 YFSETQ. The V gene lost 1 base and the J gene lost 8 bases, with 13 bases spanning the gap. The CDR3 loop spans 14 amino acids. The CDR3 here is CASSLIGQEDEQFF. The CDR3 bases are TGCGCCAGCAGCTTGATCGGTCAGGAAGATGAGCAGTTCTTC.

This clone was detected once. This chain connects TRBV5-1 to TRBJ2-4; D is perhaps TRBD2 (5 bases). The V and J ends lost 0 bases and 9 bases respectively, with 10 bases between them. CDR1 is SGHRS and CDR2 is YFSETQ in the germline V gene. CDR3 length equals 13 residues. The CDR3 region has the DNA TGCGCCAGCAGCTTGGTTGGACGGGGCATTCAGTACTTC. Translating gives CASSLVGRGIQYF.

The chain carries TRBV27 and TRBJ1-5; D uncertain. Looked up from germline, CDR1 is MNHEY and CDR2 is SMNVEV (reference sequence). The ends were cut back, 6 bases at V and 7 bases at J, with 10 bases in the middle. The length of the CDR3 is 12 residues. CDR3 nucleotide sequence: TGTGCCAGCAGGGGAGGTGGCCAGCCCCAGCATTTT. This codes for CASRGGGQPQHF.

The chain carries TRBV16 and TRBJ2-7; D not resolved. The CDR3 runs 14 residues. Germline V lookup: CDR1 KGHSY, CDR2 FQNENV. Trimming removed 0 bases from V and 6 bases from J, with 12 bases in between. The CDR3 nucleotides are TGTGCCAGCAGCCAATCACCGCTGTCGAGCGAGCAGTACTTC. It codes for CASSQSPLSSEQYF.

The rearrangement joins TRBV4-1 to TRBJ2-7, with 8 bases aligning to TRBD1. Germline V CDR1 and CDR2: MGHRA, YSYEKL. The CDR3 contains 15 residues. The V segment lost 4 bases and the J segment 9 bases; nucleotides outside the gene matches: 14. The CDR3 sequence: CASSPLRGRGSRQYF. CDR3 nucleotide sequence: TGCGCCAGCAGCCCCCTCAGGGGGCGTGGGTCCCGGCAGTACTTC.

V gene TRBV7-6 combines with J gene TRBJ1-2, with a weak D call TRBD1 (6 bases). The CDR3 totals 15 residues. Germline-derived CDR1 and CDR2 are SGHVS and FNYEAQ. The germline V and J ends were trimmed by 3 bases and 4 bases, with 15 bases remaining between them. CDR3 nucleotides: TGTGCCAGCAGCTTGGGGGCGGGGGGCGGCTATGGCTACACCTTC. Its protein is CASSLGAGGGYGYTF. Full variable domain (rest looked up from reference TRBV7-6 and TRBJ1-2): GAGVSQSPRYKVTKRGQDVALRCDPISGHVSLYWYRQALGQGPEFLTYFNYEAQQDKSGLPNDRFSAERPEGSISTLTIQRTEQRDSAMYRCASSLGAGGGYGYTFGSGTRLTVV.

The chain combines TRBV2 with TRBJ2-7, with 10 bases fitting TRBD1. CDR3 size: 13 residues. V lost 6 bases to trimming and J lost 3 bases; unmatched junction nucleotides: 2. Germline V gene sequence: CDR1 SNHLY, CDR2 FYNNEI. In DNA, the CDR3 is TGTGCCAGCAGGACAGGGGGCTTCTACGAGCAGTACTTC. This codes for CASRTGGFYEQYF.

The J gene is TRBJ2-7, the V gene TRBV18; unclear D gene. V lost 1 base to trimming and J lost 5 bases, with 12 bases between them. The CDR3 sequence is 14 residues long. Germline CDR1 is KGHSH and CDR2 is LQKENI. The CDR3, as DNA: TGTGCCAGCTCACCACTTCCCCTTCCCCACGAGCAGTACTTC. Protein: CASSPLPLPHEQYF.

V usage is TRBV29-1 and J usage is TRBJ1-1; D is possibly TRBD1 (6 bases). Looked up from germline, CDR1 is SQVTM and CDR2 is ANQGSEA. The CDR3 has 14 amino acids. With 4 bases removed from V and 1 base from J, the gap between germline ends came to 13 bases. Here the CDR3 reads CSVGRTGSNTEAFF. CDR3 DNA: TGCAGCGTTGGGCGAACAGGGTCGAACACTGAAGCTTTCTTT.

DNA of the CDR3: TGCGCCAGCAGTGCTAGCGGGAGTGCGCAGTATTTT. Translated, it gives CASSASGSAQYF. The chain has TRBV10-2 and TRBJ2-3; 10 nucleotides align to TRBD2. V trimming: 4 bases; J trimming: 10 bases; junction bases outside the gene matches: 2. The CDR3 is 12 amino acids. From germline, CDR1 is WSHSY and CDR2 SAAADI.

V gene TRBV27 combines with J gene TRBJ1-2; D is ambiguous. This CDR3 contains 15 residues. CDR1 and CDR2 from the germline V gene are MNHEY and SMNVEV (reference sequence). With 7 bases removed from V and 7 bases from J, the gap between germline ends came to 22 bases. The CDR3 is CASNRGGFGGFGYTF. The CDR3 DNA sequence: TGTGCCAGCAACAGAGGAGGGTTTGGTGGATTTGGCTACACCTTC.

CDR3 nucleotide sequence: TGTGCCAGCAGGGTGGGACGGGGGGGCCGTTTTGAGCAGTTCTTC. This encodes CASRVGRGGRFEQFF. The rearrangement joins TRBV6-1 to TRBJ2-1, with 8 nucleotides matching TRBD2. V dropped 6 bases and J dropped 9; count of bases not matched to a gene: 13. The CDR3 is 15 residues long. The germline gives CDR1 MNHNS, CDR2 SASEGT.

This clone showed up just a few times. The chain has TRBV30 and TRBJ1-1; 8 bases fit TRBD1. This CDR3 has 14 amino acids. Germline V gene data show CDR1 as GTSNPN and CDR2 as SVGIG (reference sequence). The junction had 5 bases not matched to a gene; V was cut back by 2 bases and J by 3 bases. In DNA, the CDR3 is TGTGCCTGGAGTTCCGGACAGGGAGACACTGAAGCTTTCTTT. It yields the protein CAWSSGQGDTEAFF.